The rows below give T cell receptor beta chains drawn from one sample of a study of blood T cell repertoires in COVID-19. The table came from immunoSEQ multiplex PCR; TCRdb's copy has only in-frame clones and leaves some out. The table has nearly 200,000 clones, roughly 90% seen once. Sequenced: PBMCs or T cells enriched from blood (not recorded which). All receptors derive from a woman aged 18-29 years who had recovered from COVID-19. Each CDR3 is given with its conserved first and last residue. The D gene is left open where the match is weak. The size entry is marked missing in some rows and otherwise reads once, few, many or a size class.

cdr3_nt	cdr3_aa	d_call	v_call	clone_size	j_call
TGTGCCAGCAGCCAAGATAGCGGGGGGGCCAATGAGCAGTTCTTC	CASSQDSGGANEQFF	TRBD2	TRBV4-2	few	TRBJ2-1
TGTGCCAGCAGGTTTAGACAGGACACAGATACGCAGTATTTT	CASRFRQDTDTQYF	NA	TRBV6-6	NA	TRBJ2-3
TGCGCCAGCAGCTTGCGGACAGACGTAGGTCCCGAGCAGTACTTC	CASSLRTDVGPEQYF	NA	TRBV5-1	NA	TRBJ2-7
TGTGCCAGCAGCTTAGGGAAGGGGACTGAAGCTTTCTTT	CASSLGKGTEAFF	NA	TRBV7-3	NA	TRBJ1-1
TGTGCCAGCAGCTCCTATTGGGATCGGGACAGGGGCCGTGGAGGCTACACCTTC	CASSSYWDRDRGRGGYTF	TRBD1	TRBV25-1	NA	TRBJ1-2
TGTGCCAGCAGCGGGGAGACCGACCGAAACAGATCCTTC	CASSGETDRNRSF	NA	TRBV5-5	NA	TRBJ1-2
TGTGCCAGCAGCTCGGGACTAGCCGATGGGGAGACCCAGTACTTC	CASSSGLADGETQYF	TRBD2	TRBV7-3	NA	TRBJ2-5
TGTGCCAGCAGCGAGTTCCGGACAGGGGACCAGTACTTC	CASSEFRTGDQYF	TRBD1	TRBV6-5	many	TRBJ2-7
TGTGCCAGCAGCTTACTAAATTCGGGTGAAGCTTTCTTT	CASSLLNSGEAFF	NA	TRBV5-5	NA	TRBJ1-1
TGTGCCACGGGACAGACTCGAATCAATGAGCAGTTCTTC	CATGQTRINEQFF	TRBD1	TRBV24-1	NA	TRBJ2-1
TGTGTCAGAAGCTCCTACGACACAGGGGTATACGGCTACACCTTC	CVRSSYDTGVYGYTF	NA	TRBV7-5	NA	TRBJ1-2
TGTGCCAGCAGTCTACAGGGAACTGGGGCCAACGTCCTGACTTTC	CASSLQGTGANVLTF	NA	TRBV6-5	NA	TRBJ2-6
TGTGCCAGCAGTTACCAGGGACAGACTAATGAAAAACTGTTTTTT	CASSYQGQTNEKLFF	TRBD1	TRBV6-5	NA	TRBJ1-4
TGTGCCAGTAGTTATAGGGGGAATCAGCCCCAGCATTTT	CASSYRGNQPQHF	NA	TRBV19	NA	TRBJ1-5